Each of the 5 T cell receptor beta chains below was sequenced from the same sample in a study of shared T cell receptors in the human thymus. TCRdb keeps only in-frame clones here, not all; method: immunoSEQ multiplex PCR. The table has 700,000 or so clones, approximately 85% seen once; the top ten hold about 0.0098%. This sample was shared with a second study, whose subject was human thymus T cells.

The sample was thymocytes. The receptors shown here come from a girl under three years old with a congenital heart defect.

The V and J genes are TRBV28 and TRBJ1-1; TRBD1 matches 8 bases. This CDR3 contains 16 residues. CDR1 MDHEN and CDR2 SYDVKM come from the germline V gene. The J segment lost 6 bases and the V segment lost 6 bases, leaving 15 bases of the junction unmatched. The CDR3 DNA reads TGTGCCAGCAGGCCATACGAGGACAGGGCCAGCTCTGAAGCTTTCTTT. It codes for CASRPYEDRASSEAFF.

This chain links TRBV6-5 with TRBJ1-5; no reliable D call. Germline V gene data show CDR1 as MNHEY and CDR2 as SVGAGI. The CDR3 contains 14 residues. V lost 6 bases to trimming and J lost 6 bases, with 15 bases between them. CDR3 protein: CASRFRGVGQPQHF. The CDR3 region has the DNA TGTGCCAGCAGATTTCGGGGAGTCGGTCAGCCCCAGCATTTT.

The V call is TRBV28, the J call TRBJ2-3; D gene ambiguous. Germline V gives CDR1 MDHEN, CDR2 SYDVKM. Trimming took off 6 bases at V and 4 bases at J, with 14 bases between the two ends. The CDR3 runs to 14 residues. The CDR3 bases are TGTGCCAGCAGCTGTTATCCATGGCCAGATACGCAGTATTTT. This translates into CASSCYPWPDTQYF. Using reference TRBV28 and TRBJ2-3 for the parts outside the CDR3, the full variable domain is DVKVTQSSRYLVKRTGEKVFLECVQDMDHENMFWYRQDPGLGLRLIYFSYDVKMKEKGDIPEGYSVSREKKERFSLILESASTNQTSMYLCASSCYPWPDTQYFGPGTRLTVL.

This chain connects TRBV27 to TRBJ2-1, with 13 bases lining up with TRBD2. Germline CDR1 is MNHEY and CDR2 is SMNVEV (reference sequence). V was clipped by 5 bases and J by 8 bases; unmatched bases: 6. The CDR3 covers 15 residues. CDR3 sequence reads: CASSRTSGGRDEQFF. The CDR3 coding sequence is TGTGCCAGCAGTAGGACTAGCGGGGGCAGGGATGAGCAGTTCTTC.

This clone was observed once. The gene calls are TRBV10-2 and TRBJ1-5; D is undetermined. Germline CDR1 reads WSHSY; CDR2 reads SAAADI. Trimming shortened V by 4 bases and J by 9 bases, and 10 bases separated the two germline ends. The length of the CDR3 is 12 residues. The CDR3 bases are TGCGCCAGCAGTGGAGCTGGTAGGCCCCAGCATTTT. This translates into CASSGAGRPQHF.